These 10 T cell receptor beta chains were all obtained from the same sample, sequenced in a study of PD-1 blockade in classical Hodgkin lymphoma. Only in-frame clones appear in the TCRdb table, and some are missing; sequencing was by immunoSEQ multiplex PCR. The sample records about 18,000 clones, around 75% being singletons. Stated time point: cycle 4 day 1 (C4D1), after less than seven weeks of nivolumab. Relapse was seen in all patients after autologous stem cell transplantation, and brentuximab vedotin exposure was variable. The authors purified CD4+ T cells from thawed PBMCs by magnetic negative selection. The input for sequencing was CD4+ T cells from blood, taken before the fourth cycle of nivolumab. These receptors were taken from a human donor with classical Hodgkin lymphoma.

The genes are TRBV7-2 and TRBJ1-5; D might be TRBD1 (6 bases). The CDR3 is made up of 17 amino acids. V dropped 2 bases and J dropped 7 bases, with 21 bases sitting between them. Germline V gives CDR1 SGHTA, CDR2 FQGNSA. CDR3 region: CASSLRGIRPLGQPQHF. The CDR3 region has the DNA TGTGCCAGCAGCTTAAGGGGGATTCGTCCCTTAGGGCAGCCCCAGCATTTT.

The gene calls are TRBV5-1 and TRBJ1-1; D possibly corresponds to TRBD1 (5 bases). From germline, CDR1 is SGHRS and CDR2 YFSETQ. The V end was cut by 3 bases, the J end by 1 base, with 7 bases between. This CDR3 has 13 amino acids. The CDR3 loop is CASSSDKNTEAFF. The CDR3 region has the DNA TGCGCCAGCAGCTCGGACAAGAACACTGAAGCTTTCTTT.

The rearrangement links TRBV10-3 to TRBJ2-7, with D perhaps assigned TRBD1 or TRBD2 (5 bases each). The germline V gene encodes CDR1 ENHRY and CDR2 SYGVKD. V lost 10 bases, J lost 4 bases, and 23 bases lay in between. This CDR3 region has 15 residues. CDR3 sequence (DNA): TGTGCCACCGAGGCGGGTTGGACACAATCTTACGAGCAGTACTTC. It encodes CATEAGWTQSYEQYF.

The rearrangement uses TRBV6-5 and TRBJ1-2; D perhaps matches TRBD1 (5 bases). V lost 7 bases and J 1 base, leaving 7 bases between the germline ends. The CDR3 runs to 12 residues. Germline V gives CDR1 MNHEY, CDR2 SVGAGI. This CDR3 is CASTQGNYGYTF. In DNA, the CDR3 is TGTGCCAGCACCCAGGGTAACTATGGCTACACCTTC.

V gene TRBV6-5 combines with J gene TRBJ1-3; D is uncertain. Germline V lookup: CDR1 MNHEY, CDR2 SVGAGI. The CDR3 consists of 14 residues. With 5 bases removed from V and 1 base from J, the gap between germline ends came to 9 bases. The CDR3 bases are TGTGCCAGCAGTCGTGATGAGTCTGGAAACACCATATATTTT. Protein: CASSRDESGNTIYF.

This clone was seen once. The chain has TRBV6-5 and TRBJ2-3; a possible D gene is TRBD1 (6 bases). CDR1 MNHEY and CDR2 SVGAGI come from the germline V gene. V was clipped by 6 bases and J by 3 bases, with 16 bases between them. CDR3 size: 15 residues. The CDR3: CASSQQPTGTDTQYF. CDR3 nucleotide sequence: TGTGCCAGCAGCCAGCAACCGACAGGAACAGATACGCAGTATTTT.

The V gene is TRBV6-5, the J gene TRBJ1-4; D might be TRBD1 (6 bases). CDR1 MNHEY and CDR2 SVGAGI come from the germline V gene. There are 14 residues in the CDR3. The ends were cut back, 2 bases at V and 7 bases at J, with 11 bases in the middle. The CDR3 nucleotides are TGTGCCAGCAGTTACCGGGGGGCGGGTGAAAAACTGTTTTTT. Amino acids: CASSYRGAGEKLFF.

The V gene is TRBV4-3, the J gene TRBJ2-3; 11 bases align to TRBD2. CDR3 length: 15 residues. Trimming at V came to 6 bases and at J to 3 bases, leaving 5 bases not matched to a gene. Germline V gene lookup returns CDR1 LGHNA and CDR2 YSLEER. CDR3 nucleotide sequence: TGCGCCAGCAGGAAACTAGCGGGAGTAACAGATACGCAGTATTTT. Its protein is CASRKLAGVTDTQYF.

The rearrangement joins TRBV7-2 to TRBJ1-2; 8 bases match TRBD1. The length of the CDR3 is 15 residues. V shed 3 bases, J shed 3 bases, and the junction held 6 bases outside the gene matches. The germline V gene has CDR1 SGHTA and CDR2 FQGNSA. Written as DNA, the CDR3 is TGTGCCAGCAGCTTCCCCGGACAGGGAGACTATGGCTACACCTTC. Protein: CASSFPGQGDYGYTF.

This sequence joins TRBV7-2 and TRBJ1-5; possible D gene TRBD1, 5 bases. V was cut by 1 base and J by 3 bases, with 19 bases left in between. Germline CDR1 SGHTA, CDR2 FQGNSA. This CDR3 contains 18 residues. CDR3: CASSLEPGGSGNNQPQHF. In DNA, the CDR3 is TGTGCCAGCAGCTTAGAGCCGGGGGGATCGGGAAACAATCAGCCCCAGCATTTT. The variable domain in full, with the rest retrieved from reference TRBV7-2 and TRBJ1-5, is GAGVSQSPSNKVTEKGKDVELRCDPISGHTALYWYRQSLGQGLEFLIYFQGNSAPDKSGLPSDRFSAERTGGSVSTLTIQRTQQEDSAVYLCASSLEPGGSGNNQPQHFGDGTRLSIL.